Presented here are 28 T cell receptor beta chains from one specimen sequenced in a study of T cell repertoires in cytomegalovirus infection. TCRdb re-analysed the reads in MiXCR, keeping a single row per CDR3 protein. The repertoire consists of about 770,000 distinct CDR3 sequences, with about 27% occurring once and the leading ten covering less than 15%. No antigen has been identified for these receptors. This specimen was cultured CD8+ T cells from PBMCs, taken from culture after CMV antigen stimulation. The source of these receptors is a human donor in good health (CMV status not recorded). Some clones in this sample may be carry-over from other donors' samples.

The chain combines TRBV6-5 with TRBJ2-1; D gene uncertain. The CDR3 covers 12 residues. V lost 6 bases and J lost 10, with 13 bases in between. Germline V gene lookup returns CDR1 MNHEY and CDR2 SVGAGI. In DNA, the CDR3 is TGTGCCAGCAGAATACCGTACGGGGAGCAGTTCTTC. It codes for CASRIPYGEQFF.

The table lists this clonotype with many counts. The rearrangement links TRBV12-3 or TRBV12-4 to TRBJ2-1, with D unclear. V was pared by 5 bases and J by 1 base, with 9 bases between. The CDR3 has 14 amino acids. The CDR3 loop is CASSPSSSYNEQFF. In DNA form, the CDR3 reads TGTGCCAGCAGTCCCAGTTCTTCCTACAATGAGCAGTTCTTC.

This clonotype came up a few times. V gene TRBV6-1 combines with J gene TRBJ1-4; D might be TRBD1 (5 bases). Germline V gene data show CDR1 as MNHNS and CDR2 as SASEGT. The CDR3 loop spans 20 amino acids. Trimming pared 0 bases from V and 0 bases from J, leaving 20 bases between. The CDR3 is CASSEAQGSPHLATNEKLFF. In DNA, the CDR3 is TGTGCCAGCAGTGAAGCGCAGGGATCCCCCCACCTGGCAACTAATGAAAAACTGTTTTTT.

This clonotype was found a few times. The J gene is TRBJ2-3, the V gene TRBV11-2; D is unresolved. Germline assignment: CDR1 SGHAT and CDR2 FQNNGV. The CDR3 spans 12 residues. V was trimmed by 0 bases and J by 9 bases, leaving 7 bases between them. CDR3 nucleotide sequence: TGTGCCAGCAGCTTAGATAATCCCACGCAGTATTTT. It codes for CASSLDNPTQYF.

This clonotype was counted between two and nine times. The chain couples TRBV4-1 to TRBJ1-3; possible D gene TRBD1, 6 bases. The V gene's germline CDR1 is MGHRA and CDR2 YSYEKL. The V end lost 1 base, the J end lost 6 bases, and 13 bases lay between the germline ends. The length of the CDR3 is 15 residues. CDR3 in amino acids: CASSQANRVENTIYF. The CDR3 nucleotides read TGCGCCAGCAGCCAAGCGAACAGGGTCGAAAACACCATATATTTT.

V gene TRBV7-6 combines with J gene TRBJ2-1, with D possibly being TRBD1 (5 bases). The V end was cut by 1 base, the J end by 8 bases, with 15 bases between. The V gene's germline CDR1 is SGHVS and CDR2 FNYEAQ. The CDR3 consists of 15 residues. CDR3: CASSLGQGGGDEQFF. CDR3 nucleotide sequence: TGTGCCAGCAGCTTAGGTCAGGGTGGTGGGGATGAGCAGTTCTTC.

The CDR3 nucleotides read TGTGCCAGCAGCCCTTGGGCGGGGGAGGGTCAGCCCCAGCATTTT. It yields the protein CASSPWAGEGQPQHF. The V call is TRBV9, the J call TRBJ1-5; tentatively, D is TRBD1 (5 bases). CDR3 length: 15 residues. Germline V gives CDR1 SGDLS, CDR2 YYNGEE. Trimming pared 4 bases from V and 6 bases from J, leaving 17 bases between.

This rearrangement joins TRBV14 to TRBJ2-5; D is tentatively TRBD1 or TRBD2 (6 bases each). Trimming pared 4 bases from V and 4 bases from J, leaving 16 bases between. Germline values: CDR1 SGHDN, CDR2 FVKESK. This CDR3 has 15 residues. CDR3 bases: TGTGCCAGCAGCCTAGGGGGGACCCTACCAGAGACCCAGTACTTC. Protein: CASSLGGTLPETQYF.

J is TRBJ1-2 and V is TRBV25-1; 10 bases agree with TRBD1. The V gene's germline CDR1 is MGHDK and CDR2 SYGVNS. Germline trimming cut 4 bases from V and 5 bases from J; bases unmatched to any gene: 4. This CDR3 has 14 residues. The chain's CDR3 is CASSGDRGRYGYTF. The DNA of the CDR3 is TGTGCCAGCAGTGGGGACAGGGGCCGATATGGCTACACCTTC.

In this sample, this clonotype turned up a few times. The chain is built from TRBV7-2 and TRBJ1-2; D is undetermined. CDR1 and CDR2 from the germline V gene are SGHTA and FQGNSA. The CDR3 is 11 residues long. Deletions cut 8 bases from V and 0 bases from J, with 4 bases between. In DNA, the CDR3 is TGTGCCAGCCTCTCTAACTATGGCTACACCTTC. Encoded protein: CASLSNYGYTF.

The chain carries TRBV10-3 and TRBJ1-2; D unresolved. The CDR3 length is 12 residues. V was trimmed by 8 bases and J by 6 bases, leaving 13 bases between them. CDR1 ENHRY and CDR2 SYGVKD come from the germline V gene. The CDR3 region is CAIRLKDDGYTF. CDR3 nucleotides: TGTGCCATCCGTTTGAAGGATGATGGCTACACCTTC.

This clonotype was recorded many times. The gene calls are TRBV7-9 and TRBJ1-2, with D possibly being TRBD1 (6 bases). This CDR3 has 13 residues. V gave up 5 bases and J gave up 5 bases, with 12 bases separating them. CDR1 is SEHNR and CDR2 is FQNEAQ in the germline V gene (reference sequence). The CDR3 sequence is CASSPSGEYGYTF. The CDR3 DNA follows: TGTGCCAGCAGCCCGTCAGGGGAGTATGGCTACACCTTC.

This clonotype has more than one count but fewer than ten. The chain couples TRBV7-6 to TRBJ1-2, with TRBD1 as a possible D gene (5 bases). This CDR3 has 17 amino acids. Deletions cut 2 bases from V and 3 bases from J, with 19 bases between. Germline V CDR1 and CDR2: SGHVS, FNYEAQ. The DNA for the CDR3 is TGTGCCAGCAGCTTACGGGGGAGCCCAGTAAGGGACTATGGCTACACCTTC. Its protein product is CASSLRGSPVRDYGYTF.

The rearrangement joins TRBV27 to TRBJ2-7; D not certain. V lost 2 bases to trimming and J lost 6 bases, with 17 bases between them. CDR1 MNHEY and CDR2 SMNVEV come from the germline V gene (reference sequence). The length of the CDR3 is 15 residues. The CDR3 loop is CASSLAASEISEQYV. DNA for the CDR3: TGTGCCAGCAGTTTAGCGGCTAGTGAGATCTCCGAGCAGTACGTC.

In this sample, this clonotype turned up many times. The chain combines TRBV12-3 or TRBV12-4 with TRBJ1-2, with a possible D match to TRBD1 (6 bases). The germline V and J ends were trimmed by 6 bases and 4 bases, with 6 bases remaining between them. The CDR3 sequence is 11 residues long. The chain's CDR3 is CASRGAYGYTF. As DNA, the CDR3 is TGTGCCAGCAGGGGGGCCTATGGCTACACCTTC.

The chain links TRBV5-1 to TRBJ1-4; D perhaps matches TRBD1 (6 bases). Germline values: CDR1 SGHRS, CDR2 YFSETQ. Trimming removed 2 bases from V and 4 bases from J, with 12 bases in between. The CDR3 consists of 15 residues. The CDR3 reads CASSFLDSSNEKLFF. The CDR3 DNA reads TGCGCCAGCAGCTTTTTGGACAGCAGTAATGAAAAACTGTTTTTT.

CDR3 coding DNA: TGTGCCAGTACCCAGACTAGCTCTAGCACAGATACGCAGTATTTT. It yields the protein CASTQTSSSTDTQYF. The V and J genes are TRBV19 and TRBJ2-3, with 7 positions matching TRBD2. The junction had 7 bases not matched to a gene; V was cut back by 7 bases and J by 0 bases. Looked up from germline, CDR1 is LNHDA and CDR2 is SQIVND (reference sequence). The CDR3 covers 15 residues.

This clonotype has a handful of counts. The chain employs TRBV28 and TRBJ2-3; 9 positions agree with TRBD1. Per the germline V gene, CDR1 is MDHEN and CDR2 is SYDVKM. This CDR3 has 14 residues. Losses at the gene ends were 5 bases for V and 5 bases for J; bases not matched to a gene: 5. This chain's CDR3 is CASSGDREIDTQYF. Here the CDR3 DNA reads TGTGCCAGCAGTGGGGACAGGGAAATAGATACGCAGTATTTT.

V is TRBV5-6 and J is TRBJ2-1; D gene uncertain. The germline V gene has CDR1 SGHDT and CDR2 YYEEEE. CDR3 size: 15 residues. V gave up 0 bases and J gave up 0 bases, with 7 bases separating them. The CDR3 is CASSLEGFSYNEQFF. Written as DNA, the CDR3 is TGTGCCAGCAGCTTGGAGGGCTTCTCCTACAATGAGCAGTTCTTC.

This clonotype has ten or more counts. The V and J genes are TRBV7-6 and TRBJ2-1; D gene ambiguous. The CDR3 spans 15 residues. Germline V lookup: CDR1 SGHVS, CDR2 FNYEAQ. V was shortened by 2 bases and J by 9 bases, with 17 bases between the two germline ends. The CDR3 nucleotides are TGTGCCAGCAGCTTAATTCCAGGCCCCTCGGGTGAGCAGTTCTTC. It yields the protein CASSLIPGPSGEQFF.

In this sample, this clonotype turned up many times. The chain is built from TRBV7-6 and TRBJ2-1; D is possibly TRBD2 (5 bases). The germline gives CDR1 SGHVS, CDR2 FNYEAQ. The CDR3 contains 17 residues. V gave up 2 bases and J gave up 0 bases, with 14 bases separating them. CDR3 sequence reads: CASSLLFGVPSYNEQFF. In DNA form, the CDR3 reads TGTGCCAGCAGCTTATTATTCGGGGTCCCCTCCTACAATGAGCAGTTCTTC. Looking up the rest from reference TRBV7-6 and TRBJ2-1 gives the full variable domain: GAGVSQSPRYKVTKRGQDVALRCDPISGHVSLYWYRQALGQGPEFLTYFNYEAQQDKSGLPNDRFSAERPEGSISTLTIQRTEQRDSAMYRCASSLLFGVPSYNEQFFGPGTRLTVL.

The rearrangement uses TRBV5-6 and TRBJ1-2; the D is unclear. V lost 3 bases, J lost 3 bases, and 12 bases lay in between. This CDR3 contains 14 residues. From germline, CDR1 is SGHDT and CDR2 YYEEEE. CDR3 sequence: CASSWRAPDYGYTF. CDR3 nucleotide sequence: TGTGCCAGCAGCTGGCGGGCGCCGGACTATGGCTACACCTTC.

The rearrangement uses TRBV19 and TRBJ2-3; maybe TRBD2 (5 bases). The CDR3 sequence is 14 residues long. The germline CDR1 and CDR2 sequences are LNHDA and SQIVND (reference sequence). V lost 3 bases to trimming and J lost 4 bases, with 11 bases between them. CDR3 coding DNA: TGTGCCAGTAGTATCCGGACTTCCTCAGATACGCAGTATTTT. Translation: CASSIRTSSDTQYF.

The V and J genes are TRBV4-3 and TRBJ2-7; 7 bases fit TRBD1. The germline V gene has CDR1 LGHNA and CDR2 YSLEER. The V gene end was trimmed by 0 bases and the J gene end by 0 bases; junction bases not matched to a gene: 8. The CDR3 is made up of 17 amino acids. The CDR3 DNA is TGCGCCAGCAGCCAAGAAAATCAGGACAGGAGCTCCTACGAGCAGTACGTC. Protein: CASSQENQDRSSYEQYV.

The chain couples TRBV6-6 to TRBJ2-6, with TRBD1 matching 10 bases. This CDR3 is 19 amino acids long. Germline V gene lookup returns CDR1 MNHNY and CDR2 SVGAGI (reference sequence). V lost 6 bases and J lost 1; bases outside the gene matches: 12. CDR3 nucleotides: TGTGCCAGCAGATACGTCCGGGACAGGGGATCGTCTGGGGCCAACGTCCTGACTTTC. This gives the protein CASRYVRDRGSSGANVLTF.

With respect to this clonotype: A read error may explain this, as a much larger clone is one base away. The chain couples TRBV27 to TRBJ2-1, with TRBD2 as a possible D gene (5 bases). CDR3 length: 13 amino acids. V was trimmed by 5 bases and J by 9 bases, leaving 14 bases between them. Germline V gives CDR1 MNHEY, CDR2 SMNVEV (reference sequence). The CDR3 spells CASSPNGKGEQFF. The CDR3 coding sequence is TGTGCCAGCAGTCCGAACGGGAAGGGTGAGCAGTTCTTC.

This rearrangement joins TRBV4-2 to TRBJ2-7; 11 bases align to TRBD1. Germline CDR1 is LGHNA and CDR2 is YNFKEQ. V shed 4 bases, J shed 2 bases, and the junction held 4 bases outside the gene matches. The CDR3 covers 15 residues. In nucleotides, the CDR3 is TGTGCCAGCAGCCTGGGACAGGGGGACGCCTACGAGCAGTACGTC. Amino acid sequence: CASSLGQGDAYEQYV.

The CDR3 DNA reads as TGTGCCACCTCGGCGGCAGGGGGCATGTACGAGCAGTACTTC. This translates into CATSAAGGMYEQYF. The chain employs TRBV19 and TRBJ2-7, with 8 bases matching TRBD1. From germline, CDR1 is LNHDA and CDR2 SQIVND (reference sequence). The CDR3 totals 14 residues. V was clipped by 10 bases and J by 4 bases; unmatched bases: 12.